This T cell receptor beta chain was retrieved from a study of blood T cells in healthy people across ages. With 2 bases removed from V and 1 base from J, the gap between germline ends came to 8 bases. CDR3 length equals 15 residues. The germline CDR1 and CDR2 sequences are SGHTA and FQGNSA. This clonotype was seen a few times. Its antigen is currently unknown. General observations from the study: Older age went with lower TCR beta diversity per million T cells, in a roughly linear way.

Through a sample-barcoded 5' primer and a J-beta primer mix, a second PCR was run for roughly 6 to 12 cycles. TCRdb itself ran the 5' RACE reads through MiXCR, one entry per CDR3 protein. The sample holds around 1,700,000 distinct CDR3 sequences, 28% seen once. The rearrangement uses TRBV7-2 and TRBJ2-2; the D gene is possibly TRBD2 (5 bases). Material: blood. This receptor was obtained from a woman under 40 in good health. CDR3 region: CASSLSGWNTGELFF. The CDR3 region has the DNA TGTGCCAGCAGCTTATCGGGGTGGAACACCGGGGAGCTGTTTTTT.